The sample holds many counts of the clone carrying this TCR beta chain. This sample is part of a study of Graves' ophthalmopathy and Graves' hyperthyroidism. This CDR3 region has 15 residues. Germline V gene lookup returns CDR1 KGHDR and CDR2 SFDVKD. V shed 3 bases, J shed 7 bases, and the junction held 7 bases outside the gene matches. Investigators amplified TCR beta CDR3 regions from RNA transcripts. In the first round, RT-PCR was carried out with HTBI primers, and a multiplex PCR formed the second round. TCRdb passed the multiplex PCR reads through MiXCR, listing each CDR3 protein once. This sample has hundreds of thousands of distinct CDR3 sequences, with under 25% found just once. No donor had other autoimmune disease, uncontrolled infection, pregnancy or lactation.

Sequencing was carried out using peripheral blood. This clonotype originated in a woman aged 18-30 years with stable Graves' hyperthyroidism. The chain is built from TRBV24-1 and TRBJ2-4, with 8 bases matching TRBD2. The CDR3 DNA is TGTGCCACCAGTGATGCCGGGACTAGAGCTAACATTCAGTACTTC. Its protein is CATSDAGTRANIQYF.